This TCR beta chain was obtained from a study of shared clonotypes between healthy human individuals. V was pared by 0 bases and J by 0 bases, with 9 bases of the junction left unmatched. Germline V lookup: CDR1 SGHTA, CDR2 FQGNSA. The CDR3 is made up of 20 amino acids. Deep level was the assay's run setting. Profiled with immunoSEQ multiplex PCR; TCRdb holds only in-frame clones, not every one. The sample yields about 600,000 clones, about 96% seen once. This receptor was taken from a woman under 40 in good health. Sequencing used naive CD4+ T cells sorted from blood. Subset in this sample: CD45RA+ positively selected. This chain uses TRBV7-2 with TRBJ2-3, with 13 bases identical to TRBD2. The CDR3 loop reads CASSLAVLLAGGPSTDTQYF. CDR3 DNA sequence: TGTGCCAGCAGCTTAGCAGTTTTACTAGCGGGAGGGCCCAGCACAGATACGCAGTATTTT.